A selection of T cell receptor beta chains follows, all from one sample in a study of response to subunit inactivated influenza vaccine. TCRdb fed the RT-PCR reads into MiXCR, producing one record per CDR3 protein. The table includes around 540,000 distinct CDR3 sequences, about 11% detected once. Sample: PBMCs from blood, taken on the day of vaccination. The receptor set was obtained from a middle-aged man who received an inactivated influenza vaccine. The CDR3 runs from the conserved cysteine through the conserved F or W. A D gene is named only where the DNA matches it firmly. Where a row states a size, it is once, few, many or the class of an expanded clone; other rows omit it.

D gene	V gene	CDR3 length	clone size	J gene	CDR3 protein	CDR3 DNA
NA	TRBV11-2	14	NA	TRBJ2-7	CASRAAGQKGEQYF	TGTGCCAGCAGAGCCGCGGGACAGAAGGGCGAGCAGTACTTC
NA	TRBV5-1	15	NA	TRBJ1-4	CASRQQGPLNEKLFF	TGCGCCAGCAGACAACAGGGTCCTCTTAATGAAAAACTGTTTTTT
TRBD2	TRBV5-1	16	few	TRBJ2-1	CASSLEAGGSVYEQFF	TGCGCCAGCAGCTTGGAAGCGGGGGGGTCCGTATATGAGCAGTTCTTC
TRBD2	TRBV11-3	14	NA	TRBJ2-5	CASSLSRTSETQYF	TGTGCCAGCAGCTTATCCCGGACTAGCGAGACCCAGTACTTC
TRBD1	TRBV11-2	14	many	TRBJ1-6	CASSSQGPQGPLHF	TGTGCCAGCAGCTCACAGGGGCCCCAAGGACCCCTCCACTTT
NA	TRBV7-9	16	few	TRBJ2-2	CASSFFGEFHTGELFF	TGTGCCAGCAGCTTTTTTGGCGAGTTCCACACCGGGGAGCTGTTTTTT
TRBD1	TRBV24-1	16	many	TRBJ2-1	CATSDSVTGIGNEQFF	TGTGCCACCAGTGATTCTGTGACAGGGATAGGCAATGAGCAGTTCTTC
TRBD2	TRBV9	16	NA	TRBJ2-5	CASSVLAGGPGETQYF	TGTGCCAGCAGCGTATTAGCGGGGGGGCCTGGGGAGACCCAGTACTTC
NA	TRBV12-3/TRBV12-4	12	many	TRBJ2-5	CASSQGTETQYF	TGTGCCAGCAGCCAGGGGACAGAGACCCAGTACTTC
TRBD1	TRBV13	15	few	TRBJ2-7	CASSTLRDSGYEQYF	TGTGCCAGCAGCACCCTCCGGGACAGCGGCTACGAGCAGTACTTC
TRBD2	TRBV6-2/TRBV6-3	15	many	TRBJ2-1	CASSRLAGGYNEQFF	TGTGCCAGCAGTCGCCTAGCGGGAGGGTATAATGAGCAGTTCTTC
TRBD2	TRBV9	19	few	TRBJ2-2	CASSPSPGPGLTNTGELFF	TGTGCCAGCAGCCCCTCTCCTGGACCGGGACTAACGAACACCGGGGAGCTGTTTTTT
TRBD1	TRBV5-1	13	NA	TRBJ1-2	CASRPETGNGYTF	TGCGCCAGCAGACCTGAGACAGGGAACGGCTACACCTTC
NA	TRBV20-1	15	NA	TRBJ1-6	CSAILSRERGSPLHF	TGCAGTGCTATCCTATCGCGGGAGAGGGGTTCACCCCTCCACTTT
TRBD1	TRBV5-1	13	few	TRBJ2-4	CASSLEQGNIQYF	TGCGCCAGCAGCTTGGAACAGGGGAACATTCAGTACTTC
NA	TRBV20-1	13	few	TRBJ1-2	CSAPPADNYGYTF	TGCAGTGCCCCGCCGGCAGATAACTATGGCTACACCTTC
NA	TRBV6-2/TRBV6-3	11	few	TRBJ1-1	CASSYWAEAFF	TGTGCCAGCAGTTACTGGGCAGAAGCTTTCTTT
TRBD1	TRBV28	18	NA	TRBJ1-5	CASSLWGGQGKLYQPQHF	TGTGCCAGCAGTTTATGGGGGGGACAGGGGAAACTTTATCAGCCCCAGCATTTT
NA	TRBV10-3	11	many	TRBJ2-5	CAIRTGETQYF	TGTGCCATCAGGACAGGAGAGACCCAGTACTTC
TRBD2	TRBV9	16	NA	TRBJ2-5	CASSGGGLAGAETQYF	TGTGCCAGCAGCGGAGGAGGACTAGCGGGAGCTGAGACCCAGTACTTC
TRBD1	TRBV20-1	13	few	TRBJ2-2	CSARGQGARELFF	TGCAGTGCTAGGGGGCAGGGGGCAAGGGAGCTGTTTTTT
NA	TRBV20-1	13	NA	TRBJ1-2	CSASRTRGDGYTF	TGCAGTGCTAGCCGGACAAGGGGGGATGGCTACACCTTC
NA	TRBV27	17	NA	TRBJ1-2	CASSLSWSENLFYGYTF	TGTGCCAGCAGTTTATCTTGGTCAGAAAATTTATTCTATGGCTACACCTTC
NA	TRBV20-1	14	few	TRBJ2-1	CSPAGGRSYNEQFF	TGCAGTCCAGCAGGCGGGCGCTCCTACAATGAGCAGTTCTTC
TRBD2	TRBV20-1	17	NA	TRBJ2-5	CSARVYRRLAEQETQYF	TGCAGTGCTAGAGTGTATCGGAGACTAGCGGAACAAGAGACCCAGTACTTC
NA	TRBV11-3	13	NA	TRBJ2-2	CASSDPGRGELFF	TGTGCCAGCAGCGACCCGGGGCGCGGGGAGCTGTTTTTT
NA	TRBV5-5	13	few	TRBJ2-7	CASSMTISYEQYF	TGTGCCAGCAGCATGACTATCTCCTACGAGCAGTACTTC
NA	TRBV4-2	15	few	TRBJ1-5	CASSQNGDIYQPQHF	TGTGCCAGCAGCCAGAATGGAGACATATATCAGCCCCAGCATTTT
NA	TRBV4-1	14	many	TRBJ2-3	CASIGGRDTDTQYF	TGCGCCAGCATCGGGGGCAGGGACACAGATACGCAGTATTTT
NA	TRBV7-9	13	NA	TRBJ2-7	CASSAKGRHEQYF	TGTGCCAGCAGCGCCAAGGGACGCCACGAGCAGTACTTC
TRBD1	TRBV29-1	14	few	TRBJ2-7	CSVDLGTGRVEQYF	TGCAGCGTGGATCTGGGGACAGGGCGGGTCGAGCAGTACTTC
TRBD2	TRBV7-9	16	NA	TRBJ2-7	CASSLILGTNIYEQYF	TGTGCCAGCAGCTTAATTTTAGGGACTAACATCTACGAGCAGTACTTC
TRBD2	TRBV27	15	NA	TRBJ2-1	CASRVSGSFRNEQFF	TGTGCCAGCAGAGTTAGCGGGAGTTTTAGAAATGAGCAGTTCTTC
TRBD1	TRBV5-1	14	few	TRBJ2-1	CASSLGTGTTEQFF	TGCGCCAGCAGCTTGGGGACAGGGACCACTGAGCAGTTCTTC
NA	TRBV5-1	16	many	TRBJ2-3	CASSRTVGGRTDTQYF	TGCGCCAGCAGCCGCACGGTAGGAGGGAGGACAGATACGCAGTATTTT
NA	TRBV6-5	14	few	TRBJ1-1	CASSYGGGNTEAFF	TGTGCCAGCAGTTACGGAGGGGGGAACACTGAAGCTTTCTTT
NA	TRBV7-3	13	few	TRBJ2-3	CSSSSIREGQQYF	TGTTCCAGCAGCTCTATTAGGGAGGGACAGCAGTATTTT
NA	TRBV2	16	NA	TRBJ1-1	CASSDTTGGGPDEAFF	TGTGCCAGCAGTGATACTACAGGTGGGGGGCCTGATGAAGCTTTCTTT
TRBD1	TRBV2	14	NA	TRBJ2-1	CASRDRVQNNEQFF	TGTGCCAGCAGGGACAGGGTTCAAAACAATGAGCAGTTCTTC
NA	TRBV18	15	NA	TRBJ2-7	CASSSDRGKHYEQYF	TGTGCCAGCTCATCGGACCGGGGTAAACACTACGAGCAGTACTTC
NA	TRBV20-1	15	NA	TRBJ2-3	CSARDQGLGKDTQYF	TGCAGTGCTAGAGATCAAGGGCTGGGAAAGGATACGCAGTATTTT